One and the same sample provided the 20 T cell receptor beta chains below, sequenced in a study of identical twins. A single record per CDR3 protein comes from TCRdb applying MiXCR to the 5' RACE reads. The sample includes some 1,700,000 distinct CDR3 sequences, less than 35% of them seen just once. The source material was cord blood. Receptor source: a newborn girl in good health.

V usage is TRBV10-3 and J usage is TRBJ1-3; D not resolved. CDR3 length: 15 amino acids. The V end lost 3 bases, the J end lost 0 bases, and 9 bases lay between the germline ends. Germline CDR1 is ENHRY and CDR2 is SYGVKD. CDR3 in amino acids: CAISDGGHSGNTIYF. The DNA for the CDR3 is TGTGCCATCAGTGATGGAGGGCACTCTGGAAACACCATATATTTT.

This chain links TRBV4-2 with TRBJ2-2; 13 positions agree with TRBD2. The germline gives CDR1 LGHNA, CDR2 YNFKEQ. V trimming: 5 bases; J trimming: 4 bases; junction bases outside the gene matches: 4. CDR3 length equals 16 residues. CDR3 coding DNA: TGTGCCAGCAGCGAACTAGCGGGAGGGGGCACCGGGGAGCTGTTTTTT. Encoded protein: CASSELAGGGTGELFF.

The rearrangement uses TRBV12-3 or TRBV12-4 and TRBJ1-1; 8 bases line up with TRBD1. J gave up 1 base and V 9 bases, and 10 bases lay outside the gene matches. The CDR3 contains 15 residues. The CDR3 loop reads CASRTGGGSNTEAFF. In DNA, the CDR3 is TGTGCCAGTCGAACAGGGGGGGGCTCGAACACTGAAGCTTTCTTT.

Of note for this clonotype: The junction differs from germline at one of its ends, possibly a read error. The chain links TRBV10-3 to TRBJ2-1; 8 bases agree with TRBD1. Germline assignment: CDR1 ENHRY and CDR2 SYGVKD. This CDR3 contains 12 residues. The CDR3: CAISGGGKTQFF. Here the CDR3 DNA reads TGCGCCATCTCAGGGGGCGGGAAGACCCAGTTCTTC.

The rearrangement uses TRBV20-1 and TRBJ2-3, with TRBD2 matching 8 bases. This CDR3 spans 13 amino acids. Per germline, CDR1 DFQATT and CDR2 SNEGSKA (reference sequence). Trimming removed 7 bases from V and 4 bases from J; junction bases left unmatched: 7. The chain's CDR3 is CSVRGGRADTQYF. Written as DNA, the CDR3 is TGCAGTGTACGGGGGGGCAGGGCAGATACGCAGTATTTT.

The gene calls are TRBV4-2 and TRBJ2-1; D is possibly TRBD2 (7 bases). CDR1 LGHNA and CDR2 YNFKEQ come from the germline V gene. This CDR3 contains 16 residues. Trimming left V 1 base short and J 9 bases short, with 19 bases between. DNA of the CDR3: TGTGCCAGCAGCCAAGCTAACGGGGGGCCCGAGGGTGAGCAGTTCTTC. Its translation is CASSQANGGPEGEQFF.

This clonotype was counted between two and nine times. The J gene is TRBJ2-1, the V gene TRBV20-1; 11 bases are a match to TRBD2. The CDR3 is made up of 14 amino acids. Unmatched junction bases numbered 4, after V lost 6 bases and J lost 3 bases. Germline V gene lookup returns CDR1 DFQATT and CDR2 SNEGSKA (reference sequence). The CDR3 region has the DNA TGCAGTGCAGGGGGGACTAGCGGCTACAATGAGCAGTTCTTC. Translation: CSAGGTSGYNEQFF.

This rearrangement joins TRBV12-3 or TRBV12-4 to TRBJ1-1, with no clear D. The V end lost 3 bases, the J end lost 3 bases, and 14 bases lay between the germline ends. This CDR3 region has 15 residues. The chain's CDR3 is CASSFRQTRHTEAFF. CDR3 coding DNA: TGTGCCAGCAGTTTTCGGCAAACAAGGCACACTGAAGCTTTCTTT.

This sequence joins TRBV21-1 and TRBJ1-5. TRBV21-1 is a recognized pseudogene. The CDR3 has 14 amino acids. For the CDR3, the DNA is TGTGCCAGCAGCAAAGGGGTTCTGAATCAGCCCCAGCATTTT. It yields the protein CASSKGVLNQPQHF.

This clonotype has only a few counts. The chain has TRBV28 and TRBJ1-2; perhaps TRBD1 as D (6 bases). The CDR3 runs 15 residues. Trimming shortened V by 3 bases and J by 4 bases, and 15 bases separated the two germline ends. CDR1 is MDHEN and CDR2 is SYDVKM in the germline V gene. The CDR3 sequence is CASSFRDTGIYGYTF. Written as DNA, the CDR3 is TGTGCCAGCAGTTTTAGGGACACGGGGATCTATGGCTACACCTTC.

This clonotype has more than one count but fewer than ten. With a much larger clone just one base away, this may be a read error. CDR3 DNA: TGTGCCAGCAGCTTAGCGTTCTCCTACAATGAGCAGTTCTTC. This sequence encodes CASSLAFSYNEQFF. V gene TRBV7-6 combines with J gene TRBJ2-1, with D unclear. Looked up from germline, CDR1 is SGHVS and CDR2 is FNYEAQ. V dropped 0 bases and J dropped 0 bases, with 3 bases sitting between them. The CDR3 is made up of 14 amino acids.

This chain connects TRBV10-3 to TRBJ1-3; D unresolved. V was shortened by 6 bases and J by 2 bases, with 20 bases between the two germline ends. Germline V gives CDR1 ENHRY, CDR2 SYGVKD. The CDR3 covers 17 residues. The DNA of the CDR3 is TGTGCCATCAGAGCAGCCACCCTTTTGGGCGCTGGAAACACCATATATTTT. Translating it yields CAIRAATLLGAGNTIYF.

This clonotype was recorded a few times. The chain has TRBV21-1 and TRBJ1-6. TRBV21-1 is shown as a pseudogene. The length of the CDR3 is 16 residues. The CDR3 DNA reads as TGTGCCAGCAGCAAAATCGACAGCTCCTATAATTCACCCCTCCACTTT. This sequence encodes CASSKIDSSYNSPLHF.

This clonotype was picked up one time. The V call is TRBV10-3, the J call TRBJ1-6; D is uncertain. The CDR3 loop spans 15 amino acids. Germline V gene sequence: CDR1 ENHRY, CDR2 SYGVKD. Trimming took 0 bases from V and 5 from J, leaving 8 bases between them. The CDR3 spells CAISESVIHNSPLHF. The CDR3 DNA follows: TGTGCCATCAGTGAGTCTGTGATCCATAATTCACCCCTCCACTTT.

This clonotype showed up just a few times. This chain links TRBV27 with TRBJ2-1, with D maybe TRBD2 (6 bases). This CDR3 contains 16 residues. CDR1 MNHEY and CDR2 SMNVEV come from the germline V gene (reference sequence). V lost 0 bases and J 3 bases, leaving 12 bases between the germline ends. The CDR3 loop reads CASSLSEVAVYNEQFF. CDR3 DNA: TGTGCCAGCAGTTTATCGGAGGTAGCGGTCTACAATGAGCAGTTCTTC.

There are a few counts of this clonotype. The CDR3 reads CASSLVAGMGHNEQFF. The CDR3 nucleotides read TGCGCCAGCAGCTTGGTGGCAGGGATGGGGCACAATGAGCAGTTCTTC. The chain couples TRBV5-1 to TRBJ2-1, with D perhaps TRBD1 (5 bases). Germline CDR1 is SGHRS and CDR2 is YFSETQ. V was pared by 0 bases and J by 5 bases, with 15 bases between. The CDR3 is 16 residues long.

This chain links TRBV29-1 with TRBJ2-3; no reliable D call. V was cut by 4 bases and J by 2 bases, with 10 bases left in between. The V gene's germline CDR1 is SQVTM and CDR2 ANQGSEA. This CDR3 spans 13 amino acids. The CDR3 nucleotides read TGCAGCGTTGTGTGGCCGTACACAGATACGCAGTATTTT. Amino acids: CSVVWPYTDTQYF.

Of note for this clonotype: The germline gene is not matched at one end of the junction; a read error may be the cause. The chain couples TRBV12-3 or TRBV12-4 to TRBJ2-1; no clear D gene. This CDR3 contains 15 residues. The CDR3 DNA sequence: TGTGCCAGCAGTTTTGGGCGGAGCTCCTACGATGAGCAGTTCTTC. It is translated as CASSFGRSSYDEQFF.

The DNA of the CDR3 is TGTGCCAGCAGCTCCCCCCAACTAGCGTCAACCGGGGAGCTGTTTTTT. It translates to CASSSPQLASTGELFF. The gene calls are TRBV28 and TRBJ2-2; 7 nucleotides line up with TRBD2. V lost 6 bases and J lost 5; bases outside the gene matches: 12. Germline CDR1 and CDR2: MDHEN and SYDVKM. The CDR3 totals 16 residues.

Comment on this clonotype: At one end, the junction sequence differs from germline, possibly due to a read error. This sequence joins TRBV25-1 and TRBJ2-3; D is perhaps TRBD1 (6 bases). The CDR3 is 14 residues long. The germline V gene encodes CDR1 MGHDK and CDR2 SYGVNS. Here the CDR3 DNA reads TGTGCCGGCAGTGAAAGACAGGGCACAGATACGCAGTATTTT. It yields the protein CAGSERQGTDTQYF.